The clone carrying this T cell receptor (beta chain) was seen a few times. The sample comes from a study of response to subunit inactivated influenza vaccine. Unmatched junction bases numbered 6, after V lost 3 bases and J lost 2 bases. The CDR3 totals 15 residues. The germline CDR1 and CDR2 sequences are SGHDN and FVKESK. In TCRdb, the RT-PCR reads were re-called with MiXCR into one record per CDR3 protein. The data hold 500,000 to 550,000 distinct CDR3 sequences, with roughly 25% observed a single time. The same sample was also used in a study of T cells expressing NK-cell markers. That paper notes: 5'RACE template switching with UMIs produced the TCR beta cDNA.

The chain uses TRBV14 and TRBJ2-7; 8 bases match TRBD1. This receptor was taken from a man aged 50-60 years who received an inactivated influenza vaccine. Sequenced material: CD4+ T cells sorted from PBMCs, taken 12 days after vaccination. The chain's CDR3 is CASSHWTGLPYEQYF. Written as DNA, the CDR3 is TGTGCCAGCAGCCACTGGACAGGGCTTCCCTACGAGCAGTACTTC.